This T cell receptor (beta chain) stems from a study of T cells in Graves' hyperthyroidism and ophthalmopathy. Germline V lookup: CDR1 LGHNT, CDR2 FRNRAP. Trimming removed 0 bases at V and 3 bases at J, with 14 bases between. The CDR3 is 16 residues long. It was RNA transcripts that yielded the amplified TCR beta CDR3 regions. An initial round of RT-PCR targeting the TCR CDR3 relied on the HTBI primer set. MiXCR, applied by TCRdb to the multiplex PCR reads, yields one record per CDR3 protein. The table shows approximately 380,000 distinct CDR3 sequences, with roughly 19% occurring only once. At least ten counts were recorded for this clonotype.

The TCR originated in a woman under 30 with Graves' hyperthyroidism. The J gene is TRBJ1-1, the V gene TRBV12-5, with a tentative D call TRBD1 (6 bases). Sequenced input: blood. CDR3 amino acids: CASGLVLDRNHTEAFF. The CDR3 nucleotides read TGTGCTAGTGGTTTGGTACTGGACAGAAACCACACTGAAGCTTTCTTT.